The present T cell receptor (beta chain) was sequenced within a study of identical twins. TCRdb processed the 5' RACE reads anew with MiXCR; each CDR3 protein has one entry. This table holds around 680,000 distinct CDR3 sequences, more than 6.5% found once. This clonotype was detected only a few times. CDR1 is MDHEN, CDR2 SYDVKM, per germline. The V gene end was trimmed by 7 bases and the J gene end by 3 bases; junction bases not matched to a gene: 4. This CDR3 is 14 amino acids long. These records were also assigned to another study, of yellow fever vaccine responses in identical twins.

The chain is built from TRBV28 and TRBJ2-3; 10 nucleotides line up with TRBD1. The sequencing input was PBMCs. The sequence was collected from a woman between 18 and 29 years old in good health. The CDR3 region has the DNA TGTGCCAGCACCTGGGACAGGGGTACAGATACGCAGTATTTT. Its protein is CASTWDRGTDTQYF.